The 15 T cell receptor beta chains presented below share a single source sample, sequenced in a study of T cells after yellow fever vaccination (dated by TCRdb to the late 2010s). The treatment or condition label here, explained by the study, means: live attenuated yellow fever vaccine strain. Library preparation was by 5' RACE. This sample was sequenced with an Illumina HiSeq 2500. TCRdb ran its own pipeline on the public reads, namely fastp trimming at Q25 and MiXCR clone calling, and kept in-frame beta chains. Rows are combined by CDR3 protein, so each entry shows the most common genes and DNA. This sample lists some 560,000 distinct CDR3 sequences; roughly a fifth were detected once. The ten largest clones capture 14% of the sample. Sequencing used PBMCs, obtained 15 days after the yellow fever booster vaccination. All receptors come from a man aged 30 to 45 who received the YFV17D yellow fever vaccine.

The CDR3 coding sequence is TGTGCCAGCAGTTACTCGATGGGACAGGAACATGGCTACACCTTC. Amino acid sequence: CASSYSMGQEHGYTF. The gene calls are TRBV6-2 or TRBV6-3 and TRBJ1-2; 8 nucleotides line up with TRBD1. Looked up from germline, CDR1 is MNHEY and CDR2 is SVGEGT. The V gene end was trimmed by 0 bases and the J gene end by 6 bases; junction bases not matched to a gene: 6. This CDR3 has 15 residues.

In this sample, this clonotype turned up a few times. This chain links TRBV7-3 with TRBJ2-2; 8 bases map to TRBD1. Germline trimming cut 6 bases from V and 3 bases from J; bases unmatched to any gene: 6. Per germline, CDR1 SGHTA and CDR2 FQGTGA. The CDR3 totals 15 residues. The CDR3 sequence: CASSFQGADTGELFF. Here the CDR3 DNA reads TGTGCCAGCAGTTTTCAGGGGGCGGACACCGGGGAGCTGTTTTTT.

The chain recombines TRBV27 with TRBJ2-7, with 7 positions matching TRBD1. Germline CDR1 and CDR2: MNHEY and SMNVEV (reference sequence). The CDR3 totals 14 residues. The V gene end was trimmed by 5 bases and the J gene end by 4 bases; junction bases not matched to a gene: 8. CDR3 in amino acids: CASSLTGQMYEQYF. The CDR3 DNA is TGTGCCAGCAGTCTAACGGGACAGATGTACGAGCAGTACTTC.

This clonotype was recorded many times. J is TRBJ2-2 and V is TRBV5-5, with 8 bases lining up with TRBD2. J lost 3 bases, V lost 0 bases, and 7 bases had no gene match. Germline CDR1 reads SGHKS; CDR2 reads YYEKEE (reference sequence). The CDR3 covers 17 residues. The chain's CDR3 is CASSLAVSAGDTGELFF. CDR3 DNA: TGTGCCAGCAGCTTGGCTGTTTCAGCGGGAGACACCGGGGAGCTGTTTTTT.

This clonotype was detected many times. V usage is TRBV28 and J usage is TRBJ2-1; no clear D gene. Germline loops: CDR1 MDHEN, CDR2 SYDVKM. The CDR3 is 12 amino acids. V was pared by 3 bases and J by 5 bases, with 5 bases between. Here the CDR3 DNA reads TGTGCCAGCAGTTTGGGCCACAATGAGCAGTTCTTC. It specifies CASSLGHNEQFF.

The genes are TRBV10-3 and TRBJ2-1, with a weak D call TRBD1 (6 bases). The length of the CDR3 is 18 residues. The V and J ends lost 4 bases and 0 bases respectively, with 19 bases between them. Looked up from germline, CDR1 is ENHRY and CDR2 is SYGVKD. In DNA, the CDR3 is TGTGCCATCAGTGGTTTAGCGAAAAAGGGGGACTCCTACAATGAGCAGTTCTTC. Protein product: CAISGLAKKGDSYNEQFF.

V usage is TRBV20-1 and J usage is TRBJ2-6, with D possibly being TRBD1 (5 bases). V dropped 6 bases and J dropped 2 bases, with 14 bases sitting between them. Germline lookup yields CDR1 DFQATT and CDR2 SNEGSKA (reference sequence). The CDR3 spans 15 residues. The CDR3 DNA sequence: TGCAGTGCCCTGCCAGGGATCACTGGGGCCAACGTCCTGACTTTC. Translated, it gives CSALPGITGANVLTF.

CDR3 protein: CASSPSSNTGELFF. The CDR3 DNA reads as TGTGCCAGCAGCCCCTCCTCCAACACCGGGGAGCTGTTTTTT. The rearrangement links TRBV7-9 to TRBJ2-2; D is unresolved. Germline V CDR1 and CDR2: SEHNR, FQNEAQ (reference sequence). The CDR3 has 14 amino acids. V lost 5 bases and J 2 bases, leaving 9 bases between the germline ends.

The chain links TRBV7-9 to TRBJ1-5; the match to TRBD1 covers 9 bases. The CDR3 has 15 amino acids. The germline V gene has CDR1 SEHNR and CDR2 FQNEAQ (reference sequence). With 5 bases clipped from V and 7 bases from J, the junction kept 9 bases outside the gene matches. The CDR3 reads CASSPGTGIWQPQHF. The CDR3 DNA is TGTGCCAGCAGCCCCGGGACAGGGATATGGCAGCCCCAGCATTTT.

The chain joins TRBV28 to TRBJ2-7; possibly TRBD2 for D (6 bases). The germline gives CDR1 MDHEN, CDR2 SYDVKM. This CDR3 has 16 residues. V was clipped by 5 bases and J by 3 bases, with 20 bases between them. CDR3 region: CASSPPGKRALYEQYF. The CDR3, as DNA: TGTGCCAGCAGTCCCCCAGGGAAGCGGGCTCTCTACGAGCAGTACTTC.

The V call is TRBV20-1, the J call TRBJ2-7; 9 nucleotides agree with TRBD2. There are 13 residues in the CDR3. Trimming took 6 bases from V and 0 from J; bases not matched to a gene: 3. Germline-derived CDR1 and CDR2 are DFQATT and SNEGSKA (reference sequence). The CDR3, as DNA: TGCAGTGCAAGACTAGCGGCCTCCTACGAGCAGTACTTC. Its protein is CSARLAASYEQYF.

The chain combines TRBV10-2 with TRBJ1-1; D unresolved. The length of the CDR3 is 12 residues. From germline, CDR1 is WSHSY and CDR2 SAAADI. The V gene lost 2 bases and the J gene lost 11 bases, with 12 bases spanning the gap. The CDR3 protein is CASSEISGRAFF. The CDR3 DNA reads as TGCGCCAGCAGTGAGATATCCGGCAGGGCTTTCTTT.

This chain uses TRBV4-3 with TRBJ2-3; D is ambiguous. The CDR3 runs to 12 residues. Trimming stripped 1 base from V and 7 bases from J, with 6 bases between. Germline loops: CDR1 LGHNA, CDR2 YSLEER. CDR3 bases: TGCGCCAGCAGCCAAGGGCGGAATACGCAGTATTTT. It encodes CASSQGRNTQYF.

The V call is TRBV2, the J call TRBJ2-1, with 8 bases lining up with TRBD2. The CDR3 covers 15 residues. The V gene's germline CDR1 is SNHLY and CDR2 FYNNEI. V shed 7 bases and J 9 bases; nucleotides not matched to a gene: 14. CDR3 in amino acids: CASTRLATSLGEQFF. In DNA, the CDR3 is TGTGCCAGCACGAGACTAGCGACCTCTCTGGGTGAGCAGTTCTTC.

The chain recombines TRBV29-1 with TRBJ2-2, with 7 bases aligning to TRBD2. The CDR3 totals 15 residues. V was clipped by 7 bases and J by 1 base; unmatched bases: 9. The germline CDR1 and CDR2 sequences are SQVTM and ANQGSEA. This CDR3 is CSAGRLGENTGELFF. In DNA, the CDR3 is TGCAGCGCCGGGAGGCTCGGCGAGAACACCGGGGAGCTGTTTTTT.